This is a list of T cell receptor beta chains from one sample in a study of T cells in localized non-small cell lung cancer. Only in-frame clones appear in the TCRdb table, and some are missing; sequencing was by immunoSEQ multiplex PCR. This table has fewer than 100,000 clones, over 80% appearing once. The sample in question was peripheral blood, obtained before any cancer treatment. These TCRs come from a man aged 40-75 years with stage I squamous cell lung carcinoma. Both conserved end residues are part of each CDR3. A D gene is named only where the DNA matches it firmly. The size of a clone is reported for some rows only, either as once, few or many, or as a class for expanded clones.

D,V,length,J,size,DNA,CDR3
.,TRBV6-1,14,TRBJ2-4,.,TGTGCCAGCAGTGAAAGCAGGTCTACTAACATTCAGTACTTC,CASSESRSTNIQYF
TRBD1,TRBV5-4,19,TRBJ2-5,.,TGTGCCAGCAGCTTGGGACAGGGGGTCCCGGGGATGTACCAAGAGACCCAGTACTTC,CASSLGQGVPGMYQETQYF
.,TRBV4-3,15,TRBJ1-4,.,TGCGCCAGCAGCCCCGGGTCAGGGGTCCGGGAAAAACTGTTTTTT,CASSPGSGVREKLFF
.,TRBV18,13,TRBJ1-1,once,TGTGCCAGCTCGCAGGAGCGGAACACTGAAGCTTTCTTT,CASSQERNTEAFF
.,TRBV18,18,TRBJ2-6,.,TGTGCCAGCTCTCCCCCCGGCAGGGTCGCCTCTGGGGCCAACGTCCTGACTTTC,CASSPPGRVASGANVLTF
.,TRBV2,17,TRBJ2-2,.,TGTGCCAGCAGTACACCCCGGGGGACCGCGAACACCGGGGAGCTGTTTTTT,CASSTPRGTANTGELFF
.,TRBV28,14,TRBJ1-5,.,TGTGCCAGCAGTACCCCTGCGGCATTGACGCCCCAGCATTTT,CASSTPAALTPQHF
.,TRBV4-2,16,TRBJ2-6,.,TGTGCCAGCAGCCAAGATGTACGTGCTGGGGCCAACGTCCTGACTTTC,CASSQDVRAGANVLTF
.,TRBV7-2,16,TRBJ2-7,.,TGTGCCAGCAGCTTAGCGCAGGGGCGGAGCTCCTACGAGCAGTACTTC,CASSLAQGRSSYEQYF
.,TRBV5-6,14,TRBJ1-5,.,TGTGCCAGCAGCTTGAGGCAGGGCAATCAGCCCCAGCATTTT,CASSLRQGNQPQHF
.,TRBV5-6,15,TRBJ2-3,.,TGTGCCAGCAGCCGCCGATTAGGAAGCACAGATACGCAGTATTTT,CASSRRLGSTDTQYF
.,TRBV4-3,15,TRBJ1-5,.,TGCGCCAGCAGCCAAGATCCCCAGGGGAATCAGCCCCAGCATTTT,CASSQDPQGNQPQHF
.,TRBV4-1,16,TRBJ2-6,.,TGCGCCAGCAGCCAAGATCAATCCTTTGGGGCCAACGTCCTGACTTTC,CASSQDQSFGANVLTF